The T cell receptor beta chain described here comes from a study of identical twins. TCRdb redid the calling of the 5' RACE reads with MiXCR, one entry per CDR3 protein. This sample carries approximately 700,000 distinct CDR3 sequences, 18% of them seen once, and the ten largest clones take about an eighth. These data also featured in a second study, about T cells expressing NK-cell markers.

The sample comprised PBMCs. The sequence derives from a young woman in good health.

The CDR3 bases are TGTGCCAGCAAGTTGGGAATGAATAGCAATCAGCCCCAGCATTTT. This encodes CASKLGMNSNQPQHF. The chain couples TRBV12-3 or TRBV12-4 to TRBJ1-5; D gene uncertain. V lost 7 bases and J lost 0, with 13 bases in between. This CDR3 comprises 15 residues.